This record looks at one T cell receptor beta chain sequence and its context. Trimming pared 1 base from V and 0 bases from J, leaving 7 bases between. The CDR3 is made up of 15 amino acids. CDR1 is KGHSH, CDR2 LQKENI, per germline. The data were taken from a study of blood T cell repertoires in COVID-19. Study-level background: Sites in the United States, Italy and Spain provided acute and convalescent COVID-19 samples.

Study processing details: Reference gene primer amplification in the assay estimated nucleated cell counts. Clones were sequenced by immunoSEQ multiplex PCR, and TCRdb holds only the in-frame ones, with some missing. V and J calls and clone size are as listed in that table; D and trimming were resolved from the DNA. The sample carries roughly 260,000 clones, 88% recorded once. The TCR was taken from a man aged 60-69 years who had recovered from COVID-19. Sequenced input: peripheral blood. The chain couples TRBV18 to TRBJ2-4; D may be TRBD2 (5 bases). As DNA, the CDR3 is TGTGCCAGCTCACCACTCGGGGAAGCCAAAAACATTCAGTACTTC. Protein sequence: CASSPLGEAKNIQYF.